This T cell receptor beta chain was documented in a study of cytomegalovirus exposure and HLA in healthy donors. General observations from the study: TCR beta chains associated with HLA were, in a later analysis, more clonally expanded than equally common others.

With regard to this clone: Its antigen remains unidentified.

PCR involved 60 Vbeta and 13 Jbeta primers. Sequencing was performed with immunoSEQ multiplex PCR; in TCRdb, only in-frame clones are kept and a portion is missing. The data contain roughly 190,000 clones, roughly 74% of them singletons. The CDR3 runs 13 residues. CDR1 is LNHDA and CDR2 is SQIVND in the germline V gene (reference sequence). Trimming removed 2 bases from V and 4 bases from J, with 9 bases in between. What was sequenced was PBMCs. J is TRBJ2-7 and V is TRBV19; D is ambiguous. The receptor comes from a female donor in good health and CMV-seronegative. The CDR3 region has the DNA TGTGCCAGTAGTATAAGCGCCGAATACGAGCAGTACTTC. Encoded protein: CASSISAEYEQYF.